These 16 T cell receptor beta chains were sequenced from one sample in a study of T cell repertoires in cytomegalovirus infection. TCRdb fed the reads into MiXCR, producing one record per CDR3 protein. Here the sample spans 290,000 or so distinct CDR3 sequences, 9.6% being singletons. Sequencing was performed on PBMCs. These receptors were taken from a human donor in good health (CMV status not recorded). Some clones in this sample may be carry-over from other donors' samples.

This clonotype showed up just a few times. The chain combines TRBV2 with TRBJ1-1; D remains unclear. The CDR3 runs 10 residues. The V and J ends lost 7 bases and 7 bases respectively, with 7 bases between them. The germline gives CDR1 SNHLY, CDR2 FYNNEI. This CDR3 reads CASTGLEAFF. In nucleotides, the CDR3 is TGTGCCAGCACTGGGCTTGAAGCTTTCTTT. Full variable domain (rest looked up from reference TRBV2 and TRBJ1-1): EPEVTQTPSHQVTQMGQEVILRCVPISNHLYFYWYRQILGQKVEFLVSFYNNEISEKSEIFDDQFSVERPDGSNFTLKIRSTKLEDSAMYFCASTGLEAFFGQGTRLTVV.

This clonotype was seen at least ten times. The chain has TRBV11-3 and TRBJ1-1, with D perhaps matching TRBD1 (6 bases). The CDR3 length is 13 residues. Germline values: CDR1 SGHNT, CDR2 YENEEA. V dropped 5 bases and J dropped 11 bases, with 18 bases sitting between them. CDR3 bases: TGTGCCAGCAGCGACACCCCGGGGGCGACGGCTTTCTTT. Residues: CASSDTPGATAFF.

This clonotype was seen repeatedly, ten times or more. This chain connects TRBV6-2 or TRBV6-3 to TRBJ2-5; the D gene is possibly TRBD1 (5 bases). Trimming removed 2 bases at V and 6 bases at J, with 22 bases between. Germline lookup yields CDR1 MNHEY and CDR2 SVGEGT. The CDR3 runs to 17 residues. CDR3 DNA: TGTGCCAGCAGTTACGAATTAGGCCTCAGGGCGTTGCAGACCCAGTACTTC. Translation gives CASSYELGLRALQTQYF.

This clonotype was counted many times. The rearrangement joins TRBV24-1 to TRBJ2-1, with 12 nucleotides matching TRBD2. There are 16 residues in the CDR3. Germline CDR1 is KGHDR and CDR2 is SFDVKD. V was clipped by 2 bases and J by 9 bases; unmatched bases: 7. The CDR3 loop is CATSDSSGGAPAEQFF. DNA for the CDR3: TGTGCCACCAGTGATTCTAGCGGGGGGGCCCCCGCTGAGCAGTTCTTC.

This clonotype was detected ten times or more. The chain links TRBV19 to TRBJ1-5, with unresolved D. Germline V gives CDR1 LNHDA, CDR2 SQIVND (reference sequence). This CDR3 comprises 15 residues. V dropped 0 bases and J dropped 0 bases, with 6 bases sitting between them. This chain's CDR3 is CASSIDVLSNQPQHF. The CDR3 nucleotides read TGTGCCAGTAGTATAGATGTACTTAGCAATCAGCCCCAGCATTTT.

In this sample, this clonotype turned up a few times. The V and J genes are TRBV20-1 and TRBJ1-1; a possible D gene is TRBD1 (6 bases). V gave up 3 bases and J gave up 6 bases, with 23 bases separating them. Per the germline V gene, CDR1 is DFQATT and CDR2 is SNEGSKA (reference sequence). This CDR3 contains 16 residues. DNA for the CDR3: TGCAGTGCTAGGGAGCTCCCGGGGGCTGCCGGTTCTGAAGCTTTCTTT. This codes for CSARELPGAAGSEAFF.

This clonotype was seen at least ten times. V is TRBV7-2 and J is TRBJ1-1; 8 nucleotides match TRBD1. This CDR3 contains 13 residues. In germline, CDR1 is SGHTA, CDR2 FQGNSA. V lost 5 bases and J lost 6; bases outside the gene matches: 5. The CDR3 coding sequence is TGTGCCAGCAGCACCGGACAGGGCCCTGAAGCTTTCTTT. Translating it yields CASSTGQGPEAFF.

This clonotype was seen only once. The V gene is TRBV29-1, the J gene TRBJ2-2; D tentatively reads TRBD1 or TRBD2 (5 bases each). This CDR3 has 14 amino acids. Germline CDR1 and CDR2: SQVTM and ANQGSEA. V lost 7 bases, J lost 4 bases, and 16 bases lay in between. CDR3 nucleotide sequence: TGCAGCGCCCGAACGGGGACGGCCACCGGGGAGCTGTTTTTT. Translating gives CSARTGTATGELFF.

This clonotype was counted many times. The V gene is TRBV7-3, the J gene TRBJ2-1; 11 nucleotides align to TRBD1. In germline, CDR1 is SGHTA, CDR2 FQGTGA. CDR3 size: 15 residues. Germline trimming cut 4 bases from V and 9 bases from J; bases unmatched to any gene: 8. Here the CDR3 DNA reads TGTGCCAGCAGCTCGCCGGGACAGGGGGTGCGTGAGCAGTTCTTC. Protein sequence: CASSSPGQGVREQFF.

This chain connects TRBV20-1 to TRBJ1-4; D not resolved. The germline gives CDR1 DFQATT, CDR2 SNEGSKA (reference sequence). V was clipped by 0 bases and J by 0 bases, with 2 bases between them. This CDR3 is 13 amino acids long. The CDR3 sequence: CSARDATNEKLFF. The CDR3 DNA sequence: TGCAGTGCTAGAGACGCAACTAATGAAAAACTGTTTTTT.

This clonotype was detected ten times or more. The chain has TRBV7-9 and TRBJ2-1, with 9 nucleotides matching TRBD1. V lost 5 bases to trimming and J lost 15 bases; unmatched junction nucleotides: 5. CDR1 is SEHNR, CDR2 FQNEAQ, per germline (reference sequence). The length of the CDR3 is 11 residues. The CDR3 DNA reads as TGTGCCAGCAGCGCAGGGACAGGGATGTTCTTC. This translates into CASSAGTGMFF.

This clonotype was found many times. The chain is built from TRBV10-1 and TRBJ1-1; D is ambiguous. The CDR3 has 13 residues. The V end lost 6 bases, the J end lost 11 bases, and 19 bases lay between the germline ends. Germline V CDR1 and CDR2: WNHNN, SYGVQD (reference sequence). The CDR3 bases are TGCGCCAGCAGAGGGCAAGGTCGGCCCTGGGCTTTCTTT. Translating gives CASRGQGRPWAFF.

This clonotype was recorded at least ten times. The rearrangement joins TRBV5-6 to TRBJ1-2; D uncertain. V lost 4 bases, J lost 4 bases, and 20 bases lay in between. CDR1 and CDR2 (germline): SGHDT, YYEEEE. The CDR3 totals 16 residues. CDR3 in amino acids: CASSRPGIHLTYGYTF. In DNA, the CDR3 is TGTGCCAGCAGCCGCCCGGGAATACATCTGACCTATGGCTACACCTTC.

This clonotype was picked up many times. The genes are TRBV6-1 and TRBJ1-5; D may be TRBD1 (6 bases). The germline gives CDR1 MNHNS, CDR2 SASEGT. This CDR3 spans 16 amino acids. The V and J ends lost 5 bases and 7 bases respectively, with 21 bases between them. The CDR3 is CASSQKGPRGGQPQHF. The CDR3 DNA reads TGTGCCAGCAGTCAAAAAGGGCCAAGAGGGGGACAGCCCCAGCATTTT.

The sample holds many counts of this clonotype. This chain links TRBV14 with TRBJ1-2, with a weak D call TRBD1 (6 bases). CDR3 length equals 13 residues. Germline CDR1 reads SGHDN; CDR2 reads FVKESK. Trimming left V 1 base short and J 4 bases short, with 7 bases between. For the CDR3, the DNA is TGTGCCAGCAGCCAAGGACAGGTCTATGGCTACACCTTC. The encoded protein is CASSQGQVYGYTF. Based on the CDR3 plus reference TRBV14 and TRBJ1-2, the full variable domain is EAGVTQFPSHSVIEKGQTVTLRCDPISGHDNLYWYRRVMGKEIKFLLHFVKESKQDESGMPNNRFLAERTGGTYSTLKVQPAELEDSGVYFCASSQGQVYGYTFGSGTRLTVV.

This clonotype was found many times. The DNA of the CDR3 is TGTGCCAGCAGTGGGGGCCCAGGGTACACTGAAGCTTTCTTT. Translating it yields CASSGGPGYTEAFF. The chain employs TRBV6-5 and TRBJ1-1, with D perhaps TRBD1 (6 bases). This CDR3 is built from 14 residues. V lost 5 bases to trimming and J lost 3 bases, with 13 bases between them. CDR1 is MNHEY and CDR2 is SVGAGI in the germline V gene.